This T cell receptor beta chain was found in a study of control samples from healthy donors and cancer patients. Profiling relied on immunoSEQ multiplex PCR, and the TCRdb table lists in-frame clones only, not all of them. Found here are approximately 120,000 clones, about 89% of them singletons; the top ten hold around 17%. The V end was cut by 2 bases, the J end by 0 bases, with 8 bases between. The CDR3 has 15 amino acids. The V gene's germline CDR1 is SGHTA and CDR2 FQGNSA. The chain uses TRBV7-2 and TRBJ2-1; tentative D call: TRBD2 (5 bases). Sequenced: blood. This sequence was found in a woman aged 50 to 60 in good health. The CDR3 region is CASSLSGVSYNEQFF. CDR3 coding DNA: TGTGCCAGCAGCTTATCCGGGGTCTCCTACAATGAGCAGTTCTTC.